The source of this T cell receptor beta chain is a study of cytomegalovirus exposure and HLA in healthy donors. Study at large: Inside one of the first data releases sat about 85 million unique TCRs taken from HLA-typed donors.

The PCR contained 60 Vbeta and 13 Jbeta primers. Method: immunoSEQ multiplex PCR; TCRdb's copy keeps in-frame clones and lacks some. The sample comprises 250,000 or so clones, roughly 91% of which are singletons, and 1.7% rests with the top ten. Turning to this clone: The antigen is unknown.

V lost 2 bases to trimming and J lost 3 bases, with 14 bases between them. CDR3 length: 15 residues. CDR1 GTSNPN and CDR2 SVGIG come from the germline V gene (reference sequence). Regarding the study as a whole: Other equally common chains were less clonally expanded than HLA-associated TCR beta chains, a later analysis showed. The classifier reportedly diagnosed cytomegalovirus status with high sensitivity and specificity.

Sequenced sample: PBMCs. V usage is TRBV30 and J usage is TRBJ1-5; a possible D gene is TRBD1 (5 bases). This TCR was recovered from a girl aged 2-10 years in good health and CMV-seronegative. The DNA of the CDR3 is TGTGCCTGGAGTCCGGGGGAATGGCCCAATCAGCCCCAGCATTTT. This codes for CAWSPGEWPNQPQHF.